The 23 T cell receptor beta chains reported below all come from one sample, sequenced in a study of patients and donors after allogeneic stem cell transplantation. TCRdb itself ran the RT-PCR reads through MiXCR, one entry per CDR3 protein. The sample holds about a million distinct CDR3 sequences, 18% seen once. The material sequenced was blood, either unsorted or a sorted T cell fraction (not recorded which). The receptors were sampled from a human donor who was either an allogeneic HSCT recipient or a stem cell or donor lymphocyte infusion donor (not recorded which). It is not recorded whose cells these are; they may come from a transplant donor.

This sequence joins TRBV4-2 and TRBJ2-7; 7 bases map to TRBD2. With V trimmed by 3 bases and J by 2 bases, 10 bases remained unmatched. This CDR3 contains 16 residues. In germline, CDR1 is LGHNA, CDR2 YNFKEQ. In nucleotides, the CDR3 is TGTGCCAGCAGCCAGGAGGCAACTAGCGTGGCCTACGAGCAGTACTTC. Encoded protein: CASSQEATSVAYEQYF.

The chain uses TRBV7-6 and TRBJ2-7, with D tentatively TRBD2 (9 bases). Trimming shortened V by 0 bases and J by 3 bases, and 27 bases separated the two germline ends. Germline CDR1 and CDR2: SGHVS and FNYEAQ. The CDR3 length is 20 residues. The CDR3 DNA follows: TGTGCCAGCAGCTTAGCGGGGACAGGCCCGGGACTAGCTGGTATCTACGAGCAGTACTTC. This translates into CASSLAGTGPGLAGIYEQYF.

The chain employs TRBV7-3 and TRBJ1-1, with D tentatively TRBD1 (5 bases). Germline lookup yields CDR1 SGHTA and CDR2 FQGTGA. V lost 5 bases and J 10 bases, leaving 17 bases between the germline ends. The CDR3 runs to 13 residues. CDR3 nucleotide sequence: TGTGCCAGCAGCACAGGACTCCAGACACGAGCTTTCTTT. Translated, it gives CASSTGLQTRAFF.

The sample holds many counts of this clonotype. The rearrangement links TRBV12-3 or TRBV12-4 to TRBJ1-1; perhaps TRBD1 as D (5 bases). The V end was cut by 3 bases, the J end by 3 bases, with 17 bases between. The CDR3 extends over 16 amino acids. The CDR3 nucleotides read TGTGCCAGCAGTTTGTTGGCAGGGTCTTTGGACACTGAAGCTTTCTTT. Its protein product is CASSLLAGSLDTEAFF.

The chain recombines TRBV21-1 with TRBJ2-5. TRBV21-1 is a known pseudogene. There are 14 residues in the CDR3. Here the CDR3 reads CASSAHVFQETQYF. The CDR3 DNA follows: TGTGCCAGCAGCGCCCACGTGTTTCAAGAGACCCAGTACTTC.

The chain is built from TRBV29-1 and TRBJ1-1; TRBD1 matches 8 bases. With 1 base clipped from V and 3 bases from J, the junction kept 4 bases outside the gene matches. Germline values: CDR1 SQVTM, CDR2 ANQGSEA. This CDR3 is built from 14 residues. CDR3 nucleotide sequence: TGCAGCGTTGAAGGTGTGACAGGGGACACTGAAGCTTTCTTT. Translated: CSVEGVTGDTEAFF.

This clonotype turned up a few times. The CDR3 DNA sequence: TGTGCCAGCAGAGGACAGGGGAATTACAATGAGCAGTTCTTC. Translation gives CASRGQGNYNEQFF. The V call is TRBV25-1, the J call TRBJ2-1; 9 bases are shared with TRBD1. The CDR3 covers 14 residues. Unmatched junction bases numbered 4, after V lost 6 bases and J lost 4 bases. Germline V gene data show CDR1 as MGHDK and CDR2 as SYGVNS.

This clonotype turned up a few times. The chain uses TRBV20-1 and TRBJ2-2, with a tentative D call TRBD2 (5 bases). CDR3 size: 14 residues. Germline V gene sequence: CDR1 DFQATT, CDR2 SNEGSKA (reference sequence). Trimming pared 6 bases from V and 6 bases from J, leaving 17 bases between. As DNA, the CDR3 is TGCAGTGCCCAAGACCGCCGGAGGTCCGGGGAGCTGTTTTTT. Translated, it gives CSAQDRRRSGELFF.

V usage is TRBV10-3 and J usage is TRBJ2-6, with TRBD2 as a possible D gene (6 bases). The V end was cut by 4 bases, the J end by 1 base, with 11 bases between. Germline V gene sequence: CDR1 ENHRY, CDR2 SYGVKD. The CDR3 is made up of 16 amino acids. The CDR3 coding sequence is TGTGCCATCAGTGCCCAACGGGGGTCTGGGGCCAACGTCCTGACTTTC. Amino acids: CAISAQRGSGANVLTF.

This clonotype was recorded a few times. The chain couples TRBV12-3 or TRBV12-4 to TRBJ2-5, with 9 bases fitting TRBD1. This CDR3 has 15 amino acids. V lost 6 bases to trimming and J lost 3 bases; unmatched junction nucleotides: 8. CDR3 sequence reads: CASRPGQGLKETQYF. The DNA for the CDR3 is TGTGCCAGCAGACCCGGACAGGGGCTCAAAGAGACCCAGTACTTC.

The V and J genes are TRBV4-3 and TRBJ2-1; 8 bases agree with TRBD2. CDR3 size: 17 residues. V dropped 3 bases and J dropped 1; count of bases not matched to a gene: 8. Germline CDR1 LGHNA, CDR2 YSLEER. For the CDR3, the DNA is TGCGCCAGCAGCCAGTTTAATAGCGGGGCGTCCTACAATGAGCAGTTCTTC. It translates to CASSQFNSGASYNEQFF.

The V call is TRBV3-1, the J call TRBJ2-7; D is unresolved. Germline V gives CDR1 LGHDT, CDR2 YNNKEL (reference sequence). There are 16 residues in the CDR3. Trimming left V 1 base short and J 3 bases short, with 16 bases between. Written as DNA, the CDR3 is TGTGCCAGCAGCCAAGGGGTTCGTGAGTTAGGCTACGAGCAGTACTTC. Its translation is CASSQGVRELGYEQYF.

This chain connects TRBV6-1 to TRBJ1-2, with D possibly matching TRBD1 (5 bases). From germline, CDR1 is MNHNS and CDR2 SASEGT. V gave up 6 bases and J gave up 4 bases, with 12 bases separating them. This CDR3 is 13 amino acids long. The CDR3 region has the DNA TGTGCCAGCAGACGCCCCGGGGGCTATGGCTACACCTTC. Translated, it gives CASRRPGGYGYTF.

This clonotype was seen ten or more times. The rearrangement links TRBV24-1 to TRBJ2-7; possible D gene TRBD1, 5 bases. This CDR3 is built from 11 residues. Germline V gives CDR1 KGHDR, CDR2 SFDVKD. Trimming removed 12 bases from V and 1 base from J, with 9 bases in between. This chain's CDR3 is CAVQGSYEQYF. The CDR3 coding sequence is TGTGCCGTTCAGGGTTCCTACGAGCAGTACTTC.

Regarding this clonotype: A much larger clone is a single base away; this may be a read error. This chain connects TRBV20-1 to TRBJ2-7, with D possibly TRBD2 on 5 matching bases. The CDR3 covers 11 residues. Germline V CDR1 and CDR2: DFQATT, SNEGSKA (reference sequence). Trimming took off 5 bases at V and 5 bases at J, with 10 bases between the two ends. The CDR3 DNA follows: TGCAGTGCTGAGGGCTTCAACGAGCAGTACTTC. It is translated as CSAEGFNEQYF.

The genes are TRBV3-1 and TRBJ2-7; D is perhaps TRBD1 (6 bases). Germline CDR1 and CDR2: LGHDT and YNNKEL (reference sequence). Between the trimmed V and J ends, which lost 6 bases and 3 bases, there was a span of 12 bases. This CDR3 is 13 amino acids long. CDR3 nucleotides: TGTGCCAGCAGGGGGGCCGGGAACTACGAGCAGTACTTC. This sequence encodes CASRGAGNYEQYF.

On this clonotype: One base away lies a much larger clone, so this may be a sequencing read error. The chain is built from TRBV2 and TRBJ2-5; D remains ambiguous. The ends were cut back, 2 bases at V and 5 bases at J, with 6 bases in the middle. Germline V gene lookup returns CDR1 SNHLY and CDR2 FYNNEI. The CDR3 is made up of 12 amino acids. Here the CDR3 DNA reads TGTGCCAGCAGTGAACGGGTGGAGACCCAGTACTTC. It codes for CASSERVETQYF. Full variable domain (outside the CDR3, taken from reference TRBV2 and TRBJ2-5): EPEVTQTPSHQVTQMGQEVILRCVPISNHLYFYWYRQILGQKVEFLVSFYNNEISEKSEIFDDQFSVERPDGSNFTLKIRSTKLEDSAMYFCASSERVETQYFGPGTRLLVL.

The gene calls are TRBV11-2 and TRBJ1-1, with a tentative D call TRBD1 (6 bases). Germline CDR1 SGHAT, CDR2 FQNNGV. The CDR3 totals 14 residues. Trimming pared 7 bases from V and 4 bases from J, leaving 16 bases between. The CDR3 nucleotides are TGTGCCAGCACCGTACAGACAGGAATCACTGAAGCTTTCTTT. Residues: CASTVQTGITEAFF.

The J gene is TRBJ2-1, the V gene TRBV5-1; 8 bases line up with TRBD2. The V gene end was trimmed by 7 bases and the J gene end by 4 bases; junction bases not matched to a gene: 4. Germline values: CDR1 SGHRS, CDR2 YFSETQ. The CDR3 covers 13 residues. CDR3 DNA sequence: TGCGCCAGCGGCCTAGCGGGTTACAATGAGCAGTTCTTC. Encoded protein: CASGLAGYNEQFF.

This clonotype was counted a few times. The chain couples TRBV5-5 to TRBJ1-1; tentatively, D is TRBD1 (6 bases). Between the trimmed V and J ends, which lost 4 bases and 1 base, there was a span of 14 bases. The germline CDR1 and CDR2 sequences are SGHKS and YYEKEE (reference sequence). The CDR3 consists of 15 residues. In nucleotides, the CDR3 is TGTGCCAGCAGCACTTGGACAGCTACGAACACTGAAGCTTTCTTT. Its translation: CASSTWTATNTEAFF.

There are a few counts of this clonotype. This chain uses TRBV6-5 with TRBJ2-7, with 7 nucleotides matching TRBD2. V shed 2 bases and J 7 bases; nucleotides not matched to a gene: 8. Germline CDR1 and CDR2: MNHEY and SVGAGI. CDR3 length: 14 amino acids. The CDR3 DNA reads as TGTGCCAGCAGTTACACGGGGGGAACGGGAGAGCAGTACTTC. Translation gives CASSYTGGTGEQYF.

The genes are TRBV6-1 and TRBJ2-3, with 10 nucleotides matching TRBD1. CDR3 length equals 16 residues. Germline CDR1 and CDR2: MNHNS and SASEGT. Trimming took 5 bases from V and 2 from J; bases not matched to a gene: 7. The DNA for the CDR3 is TGTGCCAGCAGTAAGGACAGGGGGGTGGTCACAGATACGCAGTATTTT. This translates into CASSKDRGVVTDTQYF.

In this sample, this clonotype turned up a few times. This chain links TRBV29-1 with TRBJ2-5, with D possibly TRBD1 on 6 matching bases. CDR1 is SQVTM and CDR2 is ANQGSEA in the germline V gene. V lost 3 bases and J lost 2, with 7 bases in between. This CDR3 comprises 12 residues. CDR3 DNA sequence: TGCAGCGTTGATGGACAGCAAGAGACCCAGTACTTC. This translates into CSVDGQQETQYF.